The 13 T cell receptor beta chains below were found in one sample sequenced in a study of post-analysis software for immune sequencing data. These receptors' targets are unknown. Prepared TCR beta cDNA libraries contained unique molecular identifiers. TCRdb analysed the PCR reads with MiXCR anew, one entry per CDR3 protein. The data contain about 680,000 distinct CDR3 sequences, 59% of them singletons. Study outcomes and limitations: Roughly five TRBV segments appeared more often in patients than in controls, and TRBV5-6, TRBV5-1 and TRBV20-1 were among these.

Material: blood. All receptors derive from a girl aged 2 to 9 with multiple sclerosis.

This chain uses TRBV29-1 with TRBJ2-7; the match to TRBD2 covers 7 bases. The CDR3 runs to 13 residues. Germline CDR1 SQVTM, CDR2 ANQGSEA. The J segment lost 6 bases and the V segment lost 0 bases, leaving 5 bases of the junction unmatched. CDR3 sequence: CSVEETSPGEQYF. In DNA form, the CDR3 reads TGCAGCGTTGAAGAGACTAGCCCCGGCGAGCAGTACTTC.

This clonotype was seen only once. The rearrangement joins TRBV25-1 to TRBJ2-4, with a possible D match to TRBD2 (7 bases). The CDR3 runs to 18 residues. Germline CDR1 and CDR2: MGHDK and SYGVNS. Trimming stripped 3 bases from V and 2 bases from J, with 20 bases between. This CDR3 is CASSDSAGGGLPKNIQYF. The CDR3 DNA reads TGTGCCAGCAGTGATTCGGCTGGGGGGGGCCTTCCCAAAAACATTCAGTACTTC.

The V call is TRBV24-1, the J call TRBJ2-3, with 10 bases matching TRBD2. Germline assignment: CDR1 KGHDR and CDR2 SFDVKD. With V trimmed by 3 bases and J by 5 bases, 7 bases remained unmatched. This CDR3 is 16 amino acids long. CDR3 amino acids: CATSDLAAGGGDTQYF. The CDR3 DNA reads as TGTGCCACCAGTGATCTGGCAGCGGGGGGGGGAGATACGCAGTATTTT.

This chain connects TRBV29-1 to TRBJ2-1, with 7 bases fitting TRBD2. Per germline, CDR1 SQVTM and CDR2 ANQGSEA. The CDR3 consists of 14 residues. With V trimmed by 8 bases and J by 5 bases, 12 bases remained unmatched. The CDR3 DNA follows: TGCAGCACCCCAAGCGGGGCAGTAAACAATGAGCAGTTCTTC. Translating gives CSTPSGAVNNEQFF.

V is TRBV12-3 or TRBV12-4 and J is TRBJ1-5; D is undetermined. V lost 3 bases and J 5 bases, leaving 8 bases between the germline ends. This CDR3 contains 13 residues. CDR3 in DNA: TGTGCCAGCAGTTTCCTGGTTGATCAGCCCCAGCATTTT. It encodes CASSFLVDQPQHF.

The genes are TRBV2 and TRBJ2-1, with 8 bases lining up with TRBD2. J gave up 9 bases and V 6 bases, and 7 bases lay outside the gene matches. The length of the CDR3 is 13 residues. CDR1 SNHLY and CDR2 FYNNEI come from the germline V gene. This chain's CDR3 is CASRPGTSIEQFF. The CDR3 DNA reads TGTGCCAGCAGACCCGGGACTAGTATTGAGCAGTTCTTC.

This sequence joins TRBV5-1 and TRBJ1-2; TRBD1 aligns across 7 bases. The CDR3 runs 17 residues. The V gene's germline CDR1 is SGHRS and CDR2 YFSETQ. V was pared by 0 bases and J by 3 bases, with 11 bases of the junction left unmatched. CDR3 protein: CASSLVPTGVRDYGYTF. As DNA, the CDR3 is TGCGCCAGCAGCTTGGTCCCAACAGGGGTCAGGGACTATGGCTACACCTTC.

This clonotype was observed a handful of times. The V call is TRBV5-1, the J call TRBJ2-1; 14 bases fit TRBD2. V dropped 4 bases and J dropped 14; count of bases not matched to a gene: 8. Germline V CDR1 and CDR2: SGHRS, YFSETQ. The CDR3 is 14 amino acids. DNA for the CDR3: TGCGCCAGCAGCAGCGGACTAGCGGGAGGTCTGGAGTTCTTC. It yields the protein CASSSGLAGGLEFF.

V is TRBV7-2 and J is TRBJ1-5, with D unclear. Trimming left V 0 bases short and J 7 bases short, with 10 bases between. CDR1 is SGHTA, CDR2 FQGNSA, per germline. The CDR3 has 14 amino acids. The CDR3 DNA sequence: TGTGCCAGCAGCTTAGCGAGGGTCAAACAGCCCCAGCATTTT. This encodes CASSLARVKQPQHF.

The V call is TRBV12-3 or TRBV12-4, the J call TRBJ2-1; TRBD2 agrees at 14 bases. V trimming: 5 bases; J trimming: 5 bases; junction bases outside the gene matches: 11. The CDR3 totals 18 residues. CDR3 nucleotides: TGTGCCAGCAGTCAGGGGAGGACTAGCGGGAGGACGGACAATGAGCAGTTCTTC. It yields the protein CASSQGRTSGRTDNEQFF.

The chain is built from TRBV20-1 and TRBJ2-5, with D tentatively TRBD1 (5 bases). V was cut by 0 bases and J by 1 base, with 9 bases left in between. Germline V gives CDR1 DFQATT, CDR2 SNEGSKA (reference sequence). CDR3 length: 14 residues. DNA for the CDR3: TGCAGTGCTAGAGACCAGGGTTCCCAAGAGACCCAGTACTTC. It is translated as CSARDQGSQETQYF.

The chain carries TRBV5-1 and TRBJ2-7; 7 nucleotides line up with TRBD1. J lost 3 bases, V lost 5 bases, and 11 bases had no gene match. CDR3 length: 15 amino acids. Germline assignment: CDR1 SGHRS and CDR2 YFSETQ. DNA for the CDR3: TGCGCCAGCAGACGCACTCAGGGGGTTCTCTACGAGCAGTACTTC. This sequence encodes CASRRTQGVLYEQYF.

The gene calls are TRBV5-1 and TRBJ1-5, with 7 bases lining up with TRBD1. The CDR3 contains 12 residues. CDR1 is SGHRS, CDR2 YFSETQ, per germline. Trimming removed 7 bases from V and 3 bases from J; junction bases left unmatched: 1. CDR3 nucleotides: TGCGCCAGCGGGACAGCCAATCAGCCCCAGCATTTT. The encoded protein is CASGTANQPQHF.